A selection of T cell receptor beta chains follows, all from one sample in a study of blood T cells in healthy people across ages. TCRdb processed the 5' RACE reads anew with MiXCR; each CDR3 protein has one entry. The sample shows about 1.7 million distinct CDR3 sequences, roughly 28% of them seen only once. Sequencing was performed on blood. These receptor sequences come from a woman between 25 and 40 years old in good health. Both conserved end residues are part of each CDR3. Each record gives: V gene, clone size, D gene, J gene, CDR3 length, CDR3 DNA, CDR3 protein. D genes are given only for firm matches. The size entry is marked missing in some rows and otherwise reads once, few, many or a size class.

TRBV14	-	-	TRBJ1-3	16	TGTGCCAGCAGCCCCGGAGGAGGGCGGGGAGGAAACGCCATATATTTT	CASSPGGGRGGNAIYF
TRBV20-1	-	TRBD1	TRBJ2-5	14	TGCAGTGCCGACTCGGACAGGGGAGCGTACGAGCGGTACTTC	CSADSDRGAYERYF
TRBV7-9	few	TRBD1	TRBJ1-2	15	TGTGCCAGCAGCGACCCCGACAGGGCTAACTATGGCTACACCTTC	CASSDPDRANYGYTF
TRBV5-5	-	-	TRBJ1-6	14	TGTGCCAGCAGCTCTTATGGTAATAATTCATCCCTCCACTTT	CASSSYGNNSSLHF
TRBV4-2	-	-	TRBJ1-5	16	TGTGCCAGCAGCCATGTTATGGGATATAGCAATCAGCCCCCGCATTTT	CASSHVMGYSNQPPHF
TRBV5-1	-	-	TRBJ1-1	14	TGCGCCAGCAACCCTGACACGGGCGGCACTGAAGCTTTCTTT	CASNPDTGGTEAFF
TRBV20-1	-	TRBD2	TRBJ2-1	12	TGCAGTGCCATGCAGCGGGAGAATGAGCAGTTCTTC	CSAMQRENEQFF
TRBV4-3	few	-	TRBJ2-7	16	TGCGCCAGCAGCCAAGATCATCGGGGAGCGGCGAACGAGCAGTACTTC	CASSQDHRGAANEQYF
TRBV5-6	-	-	TRBJ2-6	16	TGTGCCAGCAGCTCTCTAGGGGGGAACGGGGCCAACGTCCTGACTTTC	CASSSLGGNGANVLTF
TRBV14	-	-	TRBJ1-1	15	TGTGCCAGCAGCCAAGAGGGGGGGCGGATCACTGAAGCTTTCTTT	CASSQEGGRITEAFF
TRBV7-9	-	TRBD2	TRBJ2-7	14	TGTGCCAGCAGCGAACGGGGGGATGCCTACGAGCAGTACTTC	CASSERGDAYEQYF
TRBV20-1	many	-	TRBJ2-5	13	TGCAGTGCTAGGTGGTCTAGTCATGAGACCCAGTACTTC	CSARWSSHETQYF
TRBV10-3	once	-	TRBJ2-7	13	TGTGCCAGCGTACATCCCCGGGACTACGAGCAGTACTTC	CASVHPRDYEQYF
TRBV9	-	-	TRBJ2-3	15	TGTGCTAGCAGCGTAGGAGGGATTAGCACAGATACGCAGTATTTT	CASSVGGISTDTQYF
TRBV12-3/TRBV12-4	-	TRBD1	TRBJ1-2	15	TGTGCCAGCAGCCCGGGACAGGGCGGGTTTGGTAGCTACACCTTC	CASSPGQGGFGSYTF
TRBV18	-	-	TRBJ1-1	13	TGTGCCAGCTCGGGGGGCATGGGCACTGAAGCTTTCTTT	CASSGGMGTEAFF